This T cell receptor beta chain was retrieved from a study of shared T cell receptors in the human thymus. In this sample, this clone turned up a few times. No conserved phenylalanine or tryptophan is present at the end of the CDR3, so a read error is the likely explanation. The DNA is left out, because the CDR3 cannot be placed on it with certainty; the CDR3 is given as TCRdb lists it. In germline, CDR1 is SGHTS, CDR2 YDEGEE. The length of the CDR3 is 8 amino acids, counting both ends. Sequenced by immunoSEQ multiplex PCR; TCRdb stores in-frame clones only, minus some. The sample holds approximately 660,000 clones, approximately 88% seen once. A further study also used this sample, focusing on human thymus T cells. That paper adds: A high degree of thymic repertoire overlap among unrelated individuals was reported in related research.

The clonotype originates from a boy under two years old with a congenital heart defect. Specimen: thymocytes. The chain combines TRBV5-8 with TRBJ1-1; TRBD1, the table's D call, lacks a check against the DNA. The CDR3 spells CASIGGGS.